These T cell receptor beta chains were read from a single sample in a study of cytomegalovirus exposure and HLA in healthy donors. Repertoires were generated with immunoSEQ multiplex PCR, while TCRdb's copy carries only in-frame clones and drops some. The profile covers 250,000 or so clones, with around 81% appearing a single time and around 8.3% taken by the ten largest. Sequenced material: PBMCs. The source is an older woman in good health and CMV-seropositive. Each CDR3 is given with its conserved first and last residue. Each record gives: V gene, clone size, D gene, J gene, CDR3 protein, CDR3 DNA. The D gene is left open where the match is weak. Not all rows give a size; the values are once, few, many and, for expanded clones, a class.

V gene: TRBV6-6; clone size: -; D gene: -; J gene: TRBJ2-7; CDR3 protein: CASSYLLGSSYEQYF; CDR3 DNA: TGTGCCAGCAGTTACTTACTGGGGAGCTCCTACGAGCAGTACTTC
V gene: TRBV29-1; clone size: -; D gene: -; J gene: TRBJ2-6; CDR3 protein: CSVPGTLSGANVLTF; CDR3 DNA: TGCAGCGTCCCCGGGACACTCTCTGGGGCCAACGTCCTGACTTTC
V gene: TRBV5-1; clone size: -; D gene: -; J gene: TRBJ2-7; CDR3 protein: CASSSEDNYYEQYF; CDR3 DNA: TGCGCCAGCAGCTCCGAGGACAACTACTACGAGCAGTACTTC
V gene: TRBV7-9; clone size: -; D gene: TRBD1; J gene: TRBJ2-5; CDR3 protein: CASSPQGQAKETQYF; CDR3 DNA: TGTGCCAGCAGCCCACAGGGACAGGCGAAAGAGACCCAGTACTTC
V gene: TRBV2; clone size: -; D gene: -; J gene: TRBJ1-1; CDR3 protein: CASTDNMNTEAFF; CDR3 DNA: TGTGCCAGCACCGATAACATGAACACTGAAGCTTTCTTT
V gene: TRBV15; clone size: -; D gene: TRBD1; J gene: TRBJ2-7; CDR3 protein: CATSRDRGPYEQYF; CDR3 DNA: TGTGCCACCAGCAGAGACAGGGGGCCGTACGAGCAGTACTTC
V gene: TRBV5-4; clone size: few; D gene: -; J gene: TRBJ2-1; CDR3 protein: CASSLGLLNDEQFF; CDR3 DNA: TGTGCCAGCAGCTTGGGCCTACTCAACGATGAGCAGTTCTTC
V gene: TRBV7-3; clone size: -; D gene: TRBD2; J gene: TRBJ2-7; CDR3 protein: CASSTGTSGEQYF; CDR3 DNA: TGTGCCAGCAGCACTGGGACTAGCGGCGAGCAGTACTTC
V gene: TRBV9; clone size: -; D gene: -; J gene: TRBJ1-5; CDR3 protein: CASSVEGDSNQPQHF; CDR3 DNA: TGTGCCAGCAGCGTAGAAGGGGATAGCAATCAGCCCCAGCATTTT
V gene: TRBV9; clone size: -; D gene: -; J gene: TRBJ2-1; CDR3 protein: CASSPGVKPSWTNEQFF; CDR3 DNA: TGTGCCAGCAGCCCAGGGGTAAAGCCCAGTTGGACGAATGAGCAGTTCTTC
V gene: TRBV6-1; clone size: -; D gene: -; J gene: TRBJ2-1; CDR3 protein: CASSQGRESGNEQFF; CDR3 DNA: TGTGCCAGCAGTCAAGGACGGGAGTCTGGTAATGAGCAGTTCTTC
V gene: TRBV5-1; clone size: -; D gene: TRBD2; J gene: TRBJ2-5; CDR3 protein: CASSQLAGGPETQYF; CDR3 DNA: TGCGCCAGCAGCCAGCTAGCGGGAGGGCCAGAGACCCAGTACTTC
V gene: TRBV4-1; clone size: -; D gene: TRBD2; J gene: TRBJ2-2; CDR3 protein: CASSQRGGLAGDPGELFF; CDR3 DNA: TGCGCCAGCAGCCAAAGAGGGGGGCTAGCGGGAGATCCCGGGGAGCTGTTTTTT
V gene: TRBV27; clone size: once; D gene: -; J gene: TRBJ2-1; CDR3 protein: CASSSHNEQFF; CDR3 DNA: TGTGCCAGCAGTTCTCACAATGAGCAGTTCTTC
V gene: TRBV18; clone size: -; D gene: TRBD1; J gene: TRBJ1-4; CDR3 protein: CASSPSGQGYEKLFF; CDR3 DNA: TGTGCCAGCTCACCATCGGGACAGGGGTACGAAAAACTGTTTTTT
V gene: TRBV28; clone size: -; D gene: -; J gene: TRBJ1-1; CDR3 protein: CASSFQGGVSRTAFF; CDR3 DNA: TGTGCCAGCAGTTTTCAGGGCGGGGTGTCTCGTACGGCTTTCTTT
V gene: TRBV2; clone size: -; D gene: TRBD1; J gene: TRBJ1-4; CDR3 protein: CASSTGGATNEKLFF; CDR3 DNA: TGTGCCAGCAGTACAGGGGGGGCAACTAATGAAAAACTGTTTTTT
V gene: TRBV5-4; clone size: -; D gene: TRBD2; J gene: TRBJ2-2; CDR3 protein: CASSLELAGSTGELFF; CDR3 DNA: TGTGCCAGCAGCTTGGAACTAGCGGGATCCACCGGGGAGCTGTTTTTT
V gene: TRBV2; clone size: -; D gene: -; J gene: TRBJ2-7; CDR3 protein: CASSGTFSYEQYF; CDR3 DNA: TGTGCCAGCAGTGGGACTTTCTCCTACGAGCAGTACTTC
V gene: TRBV6-4; clone size: -; D gene: -; J gene: TRBJ1-1; CDR3 protein: CASTPEGGTYTEAFF; CDR3 DNA: TGTGCCAGCACTCCAGAGGGGGGGACTTACACTGAAGCTTTCTTT
V gene: TRBV15; clone size: -; D gene: -; J gene: TRBJ2-7; CDR3 protein: CATSRRDGKKLTYEQYF; CDR3 DNA: TGTGCCACCAGCAGAAGAGATGGTAAGAAACTGACCTACGAGCAGTACTTC
V gene: TRBV5-1; clone size: -; D gene: -; J gene: TRBJ1-3; CDR3 protein: CASSQVSSGNTIYF; CDR3 DNA: TGCGCCAGCAGCCAAGTGAGCTCTGGAAACACCATATATTTT
V gene: TRBV6-5; clone size: few; D gene: -; J gene: TRBJ1-1; CDR3 protein: CASSRTEDTEAFF; CDR3 DNA: TGTGCCAGCAGTCGTACCGAGGACACTGAAGCTTTCTTT
V gene: TRBV2; clone size: -; D gene: TRBD2; J gene: TRBJ2-7; CDR3 protein: CASSEAVAGEFKYF; CDR3 DNA: TGTGCCAGCAGTGAAGCGGTAGCGGGAGAGTTCAAGTACTTC
V gene: TRBV7-9; clone size: -; D gene: -; J gene: TRBJ2-7; CDR3 protein: CSSSSGGHEQYF; CDR3 DNA: TGTTCCAGCAGCTCCGGAGGCCACGAGCAGTACTTC
V gene: TRBV11-2; clone size: -; D gene: TRBD2; J gene: TRBJ2-7; CDR3 protein: CASSLGGRGGRTYEQYF; CDR3 DNA: TGTGCCAGCAGCTTGGGGGGAAGGGGCGGGAGGACCTACGAGCAGTACTTC
V gene: TRBV7-2; clone size: -; D gene: TRBD2; J gene: TRBJ2-7; CDR3 protein: CASSSLFAGGLGEQYF; CDR3 DNA: TGTGCCAGCAGCTCACTATTTGCGGGAGGTCTTGGCGAGCAGTACTTC
V gene: TRBV5-1; clone size: -; D gene: TRBD1; J gene: TRBJ2-1; CDR3 protein: CASSPGTGGVDEQFF; CDR3 DNA: TGCGCCAGCAGCCCGGGGACAGGGGGCGTGGATGAGCAGTTCTTC
V gene: TRBV28; clone size: -; D gene: TRBD2; J gene: TRBJ2-7; CDR3 protein: CASSLTSGLSYEQYF; CDR3 DNA: TGTGCCAGCAGTCTGACTAGCGGCCTCTCCTACGAGCAGTACTTC
V gene: TRBV6-5; clone size: once; D gene: TRBD2; J gene: TRBJ2-1; CDR3 protein: CASSRTSGGYNEQFF; CDR3 DNA: TGTGCCAGCAGCCGGACTAGCGGAGGCTACAATGAGCAGTTCTTC
V gene: TRBV28; clone size: -; D gene: -; J gene: TRBJ1-1; CDR3 protein: CASSLLSGDTEAFF; CDR3 DNA: TGTGCCAGCAGTTTATTATCGGGGGACACTGAAGCTTTCTTT
V gene: TRBV6-5; clone size: few; D gene: TRBD1; J gene: TRBJ2-7; CDR3 protein: CASSKDREAYEQYF; CDR3 DNA: TGTGCCAGCAGCAAAGACAGGGAAGCCTACGAGCAGTACTTC
V gene: TRBV6-5; clone size: -; D gene: TRBD1; J gene: TRBJ1-5; CDR3 protein: CASSLSRDRSQPQHF; CDR3 DNA: TGTGCCAGCAGCCTATCACGGGACAGAAGCCAGCCCCAGCATTTT
V gene: TRBV28; clone size: once; D gene: TRBD2; J gene: TRBJ2-1; CDR3 protein: CASSPSGGSWNEQFF; CDR3 DNA: TGTGCCAGCAGTCCCTCGGGCGGGAGCTGGAATGAGCAGTTCTTC
V gene: TRBV5-1; clone size: -; D gene: TRBD1; J gene: TRBJ1-1; CDR3 protein: CASSLGTGGTEAFF; CDR3 DNA: TGCGCCAGCAGCTTGGGGACAGGGGGCACTGAAGCTTTCTTT
V gene: TRBV11-2; clone size: -; D gene: -; J gene: TRBJ1-1; CDR3 protein: CASSLVPDTYAEAFF; CDR3 DNA: TGTGCCAGCAGCTTAGTTCCGGACACGTACGCCGAAGCTTTCTTT
V gene: TRBV28; clone size: -; D gene: TRBD2; J gene: TRBJ2-2; CDR3 protein: CASNPPLGGQDAGELFF; CDR3 DNA: TGTGCCAGCAACCCACCTCTGGGAGGGCAGGACGCCGGGGAGCTGTTTTTT
V gene: TRBV5-5; clone size: -; D gene: -; J gene: TRBJ2-7; CDR3 protein: CASSTGSYEQYF; CDR3 DNA: TGTGCCAGCAGCACAGGGTCCTACGAGCAGTACTTC
V gene: TRBV6-5; clone size: few; D gene: -; J gene: TRBJ1-1; CDR3 protein: CASLQGNTEAFF; CDR3 DNA: TGTGCCAGTTTACAGGGGAACACTGAAGCTTTCTTT
V gene: TRBV6-1; clone size: -; D gene: TRBD2; J gene: TRBJ2-5; CDR3 protein: CASRRGAGVWETQYF; CDR3 DNA: TGTGCCAGCAGACGAGGGGCGGGAGTATGGGAGACCCAGTACTTC
V gene: TRBV5-1; clone size: -; D gene: -; J gene: TRBJ1-1; CDR3 protein: CASSLADSLRNTEAFF; CDR3 DNA: TGCGCCAGCAGCTTGGCGGACAGCTTAAGGAACACTGAAGCTTTCTTT
V gene: TRBV5-1; clone size: -; D gene: TRBD2; J gene: TRBJ2-1; CDR3 protein: CASSLRIQTGGEQFF; CDR3 DNA: TGCGCCAGCAGCTTGCGGATCCAGACGGGGGGTGAGCAGTTCTTC
V gene: TRBV6-1; clone size: few; D gene: -; J gene: TRBJ1-5; CDR3 protein: CASSESVFSNQPQHF; CDR3 DNA: TGTGCCAGCAGTGAATCCGTGTTTAGCAATCAGCCCCAGCATTTT
V gene: TRBV9; clone size: -; D gene: TRBD2; J gene: TRBJ2-3; CDR3 protein: CASSVGGTSGTDTQYF; CDR3 DNA: TGTGCCAGCAGCGTGGGAGGGACTAGCGGGACCGATACGCAGTATTTT
V gene: TRBV9; clone size: -; D gene: TRBD2; J gene: TRBJ2-3; CDR3 protein: CASSPSILAGGITDTQYF; CDR3 DNA: TGTGCCAGCAGCCCATCGATACTAGCGGGAGGGATCACAGATACGCAGTATTTT
V gene: TRBV5-1; clone size: -; D gene: -; J gene: TRBJ1-5; CDR3 protein: CASSLGPQINQPQHF; CDR3 DNA: TGCGCCAGCAGCTTGGGTCCGCAGATAAATCAGCCCCAGCATTTT
V gene: TRBV5-1; clone size: -; D gene: -; J gene: TRBJ1-4; CDR3 protein: CASSNMQSAAEEKLFF; CDR3 DNA: TGCGCCAGCAGTAACATGCAATCGGCGGCCGAGGAAAAACTGTTTTTT
V gene: TRBV9; clone size: -; D gene: -; J gene: TRBJ1-1; CDR3 protein: CASSVGGGVSTEAFF; CDR3 DNA: TGTGCCAGCAGCGTAGGCGGGGGGGTGAGCACTGAAGCTTTCTTT
V gene: TRBV29-1; clone size: -; D gene: -; J gene: TRBJ2-1; CDR3 protein: CSVQTGDLIYYNEQFF; CDR3 DNA: TGCAGCGTGCAAACAGGGGACTTAATATACTACAATGAGCAGTTCTTC
V gene: TRBV10-3; clone size: -; D gene: -; J gene: TRBJ1-2; CDR3 protein: CAISGGGQGPFIYGYTF; CDR3 DNA: TGTGCCATCAGTGGTGGAGGGCAGGGCCCCTTCATCTATGGCTACACCTTC
V gene: TRBV19; clone size: -; D gene: -; J gene: TRBJ1-5; CDR3 protein: CASTRGGRNQPQHF; CDR3 DNA: TGTGCCAGTACAAGAGGGGGACGAAATCAGCCCCAGCATTTT
V gene: TRBV4-1; clone size: -; D gene: -; J gene: TRBJ2-3; CDR3 protein: CASSQGGSSTDTQYF; CDR3 DNA: TGCGCCAGCAGCCAAGGAGGGTCTAGCACAGATACGCAGTATTTT
V gene: TRBV2; clone size: -; D gene: TRBD1; J gene: TRBJ1-4; CDR3 protein: CASTQGASEKLFF; CDR3 DNA: TGTGCCAGCACGCAGGGGGCGAGTGAAAAACTGTTTTTT
V gene: TRBV5-4; clone size: -; D gene: -; J gene: TRBJ1-1; CDR3 protein: CASSLGGRTEAFF; CDR3 DNA: TGTGCCAGCAGCTTGGGGGGGAGGACTGAAGCTTTCTTT
V gene: TRBV2; clone size: -; D gene: TRBD2; J gene: TRBJ2-1; CDR3 protein: CASRREGGYSSGGYNEQFF; CDR3 DNA: TGTGCCAGCAGGAGGGAGGGCGGGTACTCCTCGGGGGGTTACAATGAGCAGTTCTTC
V gene: TRBV5-4; clone size: -; D gene: TRBD1; J gene: TRBJ1-1; CDR3 protein: CASSLTDRGRNTEAFF; CDR3 DNA: TGTGCCAGCAGCTTGACGGACAGGGGGAGGAACACTGAAGCTTTCTTT
V gene: TRBV27; clone size: -; D gene: TRBD2; J gene: TRBJ2-3; CDR3 protein: CASSPPTSGKDTQYF; CDR3 DNA: TGTGCCAGCAGTCCCCCGACTAGCGGGAAAGATACGCAGTATTTT
V gene: TRBV5-4; clone size: -; D gene: -; J gene: TRBJ2-5; CDR3 protein: CASSFAGSQETQYF; CDR3 DNA: TGTGCCAGCAGCTTCGCCGGGAGCCAAGAGACCCAGTACTTC
V gene: TRBV29-1; clone size: -; D gene: TRBD2; J gene: TRBJ2-2; CDR3 protein: CSGNSGRTGTGELFF; CDR3 DNA: TGCAGCGGGAATAGCGGGAGGACGGGGACCGGGGAGCTGTTTTTT
V gene: TRBV29-1; clone size: -; D gene: -; J gene: TRBJ1-6; CDR3 protein: CSVVWSANSPLHF; CDR3 DNA: TGCAGCGTTGTGTGGAGCGCTAATTCACCCCTCCACTTT